These 16 T cell receptor beta chains originate from one sample sequenced in a study of TIL therapy for anti-PD-1-resistant metastatic lung cancer. Time point: pre-treatment sample, taken before nivolumab and TIL therapy. Pleural nodules or supraclavicular lymph nodes made up most of the excised metastases sampled. Sequencing used immunoSEQ v3. Clones were sequenced by immunoSEQ multiplex PCR, and TCRdb holds only the in-frame ones, with some missing. Of 7,000 or so clones listed, about 63% are singletons. Sample: tumor tissue, taken at baseline. The receptors stem from a person aged 25 to 85 with non-small cell lung cancer.

This clone was seen a handful of times. This sequence joins TRBV28 and TRBJ1-4; 11 bases match TRBD1. The CDR3 has 15 amino acids. The J segment lost 8 bases and the V segment lost 6 bases, leaving 8 bases of the junction unmatched. CDR1 is MDHEN and CDR2 is SYDVKM in the germline V gene. The CDR3, as DNA: TGTGCCAGCAGAAGTCCCGGGACAGGGGGAGAAAAACTGTTTTTT. Its protein is CASRSPGTGGEKLFF.

V usage is TRBV5-1 and J usage is TRBJ2-7; tentative D call: TRBD1 (5 bases). The V gene's germline CDR1 is SGHRS and CDR2 YFSETQ. This CDR3 comprises 16 residues. Trimming removed 0 bases from V and 0 bases from J, with 13 bases in between. The CDR3 reads CASSLGQSISSYEQYF. DNA for the CDR3: TGCGCCAGCAGCTTGGGACAGTCGATTAGCTCCTACGAGCAGTACTTC.

This sequence joins TRBV7-3 and TRBJ2-1; D remains unclear. Trimming took off 1 base at V and 8 bases at J, with 15 bases between the two ends. The CDR3 covers 15 residues. CDR1 is SGHTA and CDR2 is FQGTGA in the germline V gene. The CDR3 protein is CASSLIGRATDEQFF. The DNA for the CDR3 is TGTGCCAGCAGCTTAATAGGGCGAGCTACAGATGAGCAGTTCTTC.

In its sample, this clone was seen a few times. The chain uses TRBV5-8 and TRBJ2-3, with 10 bases that match TRBD1. From germline, CDR1 is SGHTS and CDR2 YDEGEE. The CDR3 has 15 residues. V was clipped by 4 bases and J by 8 bases; unmatched bases: 10. CDR3 region: CASSPGTGALATQYF. CDR3 coding DNA: TGTGCCAGCAGCCCAGGGACAGGGGCCCTCGCTACGCAGTATTTT.

This clone appeared a single time. The chain recombines TRBV28 with TRBJ2-1, with a tentative D call TRBD1 (6 bases). V was trimmed by 7 bases and J by 2 bases, leaving 18 bases between them. Germline V CDR1 and CDR2: MDHEN, SYDVKM. This CDR3 is built from 16 residues. CDR3 region: CASKNPGVTAYNEQFF. The CDR3 DNA follows: TGTGCCAGCAAGAATCCAGGGGTCACAGCCTACAATGAGCAGTTCTTC.

In its sample, this clone was seen a few times. V usage is TRBV6-2 or TRBV6-3 and J usage is TRBJ1-4; D not resolved. This CDR3 is 14 amino acids long. Trimming removed 5 bases at V and 8 bases at J, with 15 bases between. Germline loops: CDR1 MNHEY, CDR2 SVGEGT. CDR3 in DNA: TGTGCCAGCAGTAGATCCGAGAGACCCGAAAAACTGTTTTTT. Translation: CASSRSERPEKLFF.

V and J are TRBV2 and TRBJ2-3; 14 nucleotides align to TRBD2. The CDR3 runs to 18 residues. Germline-derived CDR1 and CDR2 are SNHLY and FYNNEI. V dropped 8 bases and J dropped 1; count of bases not matched to a gene: 11. The CDR3 DNA is TGTGCCAGCCGGATTCGACTAGCGGGAGGGAAGGGCACAGATACGCAGTATTTT. This encodes CASRIRLAGGKGTDTQYF.

By share, this clone counts as medium-sized. V and J are TRBV5-1 and TRBJ2-2, with a possible D match to TRBD2 (6 bases). Germline CDR1 reads SGHRS; CDR2 reads YFSETQ. Trimming removed 0 bases from V and 0 bases from J, with 9 bases in between. The CDR3 has 16 residues. This CDR3 is CASSLVGTSNTGELFF. CDR3 in DNA: TGCGCCAGCAGCTTGGTCGGGACTTCGAACACCGGGGAGCTGTTTTTT.

The rearrangement joins TRBV7-9 to TRBJ1-3; tentatively, D is TRBD1 (6 bases). V shed 10 bases and J shed 0 bases, with 13 bases lying between them. Germline CDR1 is SEHNR and CDR2 is FQNEAQ (reference sequence). The CDR3 sequence is 14 residues long. DNA for the CDR3: TGTGCCACAAGACAGGCTAGCTCTGGAAACACCATATATTTT. As protein: CATRQASSGNTIYF.

The V gene is TRBV15, the J gene TRBJ1-6, with D uncertain. The CDR3 is made up of 14 amino acids. The germline CDR1 and CDR2 sequences are LNHNV and YYDKDF (reference sequence). V lost 5 bases and J 6 bases, leaving 11 bases between the germline ends. CDR3: CATSPEGSNSPLHF. The CDR3 nucleotides are TGTGCCACCAGCCCGGAGGGTTCTAATTCACCCCTCCACTTT.

This rearrangement joins TRBV14 to TRBJ1-6; D is possibly TRBD1 (6 bases). Germline CDR1 SGHDN, CDR2 FVKESK. V was cut by 4 bases and J by 10 bases, with 11 bases left in between. This CDR3 contains 13 residues. The CDR3 spells CASSLARGSPLHF. In DNA form, the CDR3 reads TGTGCCAGCAGCCTGGCCAGGGGATCACCCCTCCACTTT.

The rearrangement uses TRBV19 and TRBJ2-7; D perhaps matches TRBD2 (6 bases). Trimming removed 5 bases at V and 6 bases at J, with 17 bases between. CDR1 LNHDA and CDR2 SQIVND come from the germline V gene (reference sequence). CDR3 length: 14 residues. CDR3 amino acids: CASSSRAGGFEQYF. DNA of the CDR3: TGTGCCAGTAGTTCCCGGGCAGGAGGGTTCGAGCAGTACTTC.

This sequence joins TRBV28 and TRBJ2-1; 8 bases align to TRBD1. Germline CDR1 is MDHEN and CDR2 is SYDVKM. This CDR3 spans 17 amino acids. The V and J ends lost 1 base and 5 bases, in that order; junction bases with no gene match: 10. The chain's CDR3 is CASSLSGRGPGDNEQFF. The CDR3 nucleotides read TGTGCCAGCAGTTTATCGGGCAGGGGGCCAGGGGACAATGAGCAGTTCTTC.

Sample share makes this clone medium-sized. This chain links TRBV11-2 with TRBJ2-1; D perhaps matches TRBD2 (6 bases). Trimming left V 5 bases short and J 6 bases short, with 17 bases between. Germline V gives CDR1 SGHAT, CDR2 FQNNGV. The CDR3 contains 15 residues. As DNA, the CDR3 is TGTGCCAGCAGCCCGACTAGATACCCTCCCAATGAGCAGTTCTTC. Protein product: CASSPTRYPPNEQFF. The variable domain in full, completed from reference TRBV11-2 and TRBJ2-1, reads EAGVAQSPRYKIIEKRQSVAFWCNPISGHATLYWYQQILGQGPKLLIQFQNNGVVDDSQLPKDRFSAERLKGVDSTLKIQPAKLEDSAVYLCASSPTRYPPNEQFFGPGTRLTVL.

The gene calls are TRBV12-5 and TRBJ1-1; D ambiguous. Trimming shortened V by 3 bases and J by 1 base, and 12 bases separated the two germline ends. CDR3 length: 15 amino acids. Germline CDR1 reads LGHNT; CDR2 reads FRNRAP. CDR3 residues: CASGFGSPGNTEAFF. The CDR3 nucleotides read TGTGCTAGTGGTTTCGGCTCCCCAGGGAACACTGAAGCTTTCTTT.

This clone was seen a handful of times. V is TRBV7-6 and J is TRBJ1-2; 9 bases agree with TRBD1. After removal of 5 bases from V and 3 bases from J, the junction contained 13 bases not matched to a gene. Per germline, CDR1 SGHVS and CDR2 FNYEAQ. The CDR3 has 17 residues. The CDR3 region has the DNA TGTGCCAGCAGCCCGGGGACAGGGCGAAATAGTTACTATGGCTACACCTTC. This sequence encodes CASSPGTGRNSYYGYTF.